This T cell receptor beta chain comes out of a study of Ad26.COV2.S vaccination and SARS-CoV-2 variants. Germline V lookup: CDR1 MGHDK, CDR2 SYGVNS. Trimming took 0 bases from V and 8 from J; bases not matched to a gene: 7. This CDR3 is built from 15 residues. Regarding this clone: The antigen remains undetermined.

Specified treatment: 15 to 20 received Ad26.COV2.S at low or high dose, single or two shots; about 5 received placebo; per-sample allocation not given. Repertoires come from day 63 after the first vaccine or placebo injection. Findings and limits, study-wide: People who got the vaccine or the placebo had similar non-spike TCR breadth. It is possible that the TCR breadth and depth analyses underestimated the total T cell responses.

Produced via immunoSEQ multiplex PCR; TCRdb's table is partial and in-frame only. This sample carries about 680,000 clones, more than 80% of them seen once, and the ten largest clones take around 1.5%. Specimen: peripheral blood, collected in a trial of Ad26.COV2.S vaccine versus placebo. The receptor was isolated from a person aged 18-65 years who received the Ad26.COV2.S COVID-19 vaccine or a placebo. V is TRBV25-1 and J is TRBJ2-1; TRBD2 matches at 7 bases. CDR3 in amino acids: CASSEYQVGGDEQFF. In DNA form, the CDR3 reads TGTGCCAGCAGTGAATATCAGGTGGGAGGGGATGAGCAGTTCTTC.